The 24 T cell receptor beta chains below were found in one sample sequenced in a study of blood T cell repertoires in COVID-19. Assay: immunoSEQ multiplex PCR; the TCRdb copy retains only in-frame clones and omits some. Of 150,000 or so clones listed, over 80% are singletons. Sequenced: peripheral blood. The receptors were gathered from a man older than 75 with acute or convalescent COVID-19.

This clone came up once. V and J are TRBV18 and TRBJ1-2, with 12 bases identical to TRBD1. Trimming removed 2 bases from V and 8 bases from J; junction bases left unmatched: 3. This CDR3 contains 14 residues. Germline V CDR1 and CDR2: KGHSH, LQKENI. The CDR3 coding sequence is TGTGCCAGCTCACCAGGGGACAGGGGGCTCGGCTACACCTTC. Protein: CASSPGDRGLGYTF.

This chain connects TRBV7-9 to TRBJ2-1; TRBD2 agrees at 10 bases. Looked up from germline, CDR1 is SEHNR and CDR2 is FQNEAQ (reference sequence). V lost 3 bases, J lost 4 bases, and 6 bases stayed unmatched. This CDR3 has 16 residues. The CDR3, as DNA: TGTGCCAGCAGCTTTACTCAGGGACTAGCGTACAATGAGCAGTTCTTC. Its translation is CASSFTQGLAYNEQFF.

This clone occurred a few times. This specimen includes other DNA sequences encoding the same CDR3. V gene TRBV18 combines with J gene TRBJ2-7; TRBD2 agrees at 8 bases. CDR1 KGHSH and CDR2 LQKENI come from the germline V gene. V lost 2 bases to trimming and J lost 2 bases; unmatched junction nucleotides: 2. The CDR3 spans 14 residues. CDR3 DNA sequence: TGTGCCAGCTCACCAGGACTAGCCGCCTACGAGCAGTACTTC. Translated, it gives CASSPGLAAYEQYF.

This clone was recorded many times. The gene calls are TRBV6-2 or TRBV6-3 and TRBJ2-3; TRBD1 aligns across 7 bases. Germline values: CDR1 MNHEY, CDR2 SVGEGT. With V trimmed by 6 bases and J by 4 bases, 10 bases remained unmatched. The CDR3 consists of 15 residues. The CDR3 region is CASSPAGGGADTQYF. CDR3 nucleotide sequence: TGTGCCAGCAGCCCGGCAGGGGGTGGGGCAGATACGCAGTATTTT.

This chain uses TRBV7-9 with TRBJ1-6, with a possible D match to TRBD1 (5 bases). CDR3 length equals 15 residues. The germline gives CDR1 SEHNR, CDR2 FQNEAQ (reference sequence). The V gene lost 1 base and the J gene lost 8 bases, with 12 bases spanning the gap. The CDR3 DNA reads TGTGCCAGCAGCTTAGACGGGGGTAGGGATTCACCCCTCCACTTT. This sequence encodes CASSLDGGRDSPLHF.

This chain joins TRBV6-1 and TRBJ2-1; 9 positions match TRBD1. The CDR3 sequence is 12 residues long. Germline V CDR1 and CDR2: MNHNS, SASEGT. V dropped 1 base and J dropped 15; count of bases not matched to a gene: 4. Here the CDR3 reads CASSEVGTGRFF. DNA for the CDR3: TGTGCCAGCAGTGAAGTGGGGACAGGGCGGTTCTTC.

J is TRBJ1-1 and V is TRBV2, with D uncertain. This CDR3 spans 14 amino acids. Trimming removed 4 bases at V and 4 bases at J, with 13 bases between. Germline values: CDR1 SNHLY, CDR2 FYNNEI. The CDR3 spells CASSGPGVVTEAFF. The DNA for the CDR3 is TGTGCCAGCAGTGGTCCGGGTGTAGTCACTGAAGCTTTCTTT.

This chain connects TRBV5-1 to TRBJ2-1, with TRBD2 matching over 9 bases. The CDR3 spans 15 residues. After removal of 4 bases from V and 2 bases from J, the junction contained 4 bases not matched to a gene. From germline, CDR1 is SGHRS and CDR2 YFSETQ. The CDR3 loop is CASSTGGGAYNEQFF. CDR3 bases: TGCGCCAGCAGCACGGGCGGGGGGGCCTACAATGAGCAGTTCTTC.

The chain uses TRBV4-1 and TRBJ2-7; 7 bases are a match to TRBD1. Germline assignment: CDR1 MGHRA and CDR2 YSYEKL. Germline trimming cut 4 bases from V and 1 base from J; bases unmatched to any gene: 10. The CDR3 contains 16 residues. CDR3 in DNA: TGCGCCAGCAGCCGTACCTCGTCAGGGGGATCCTACGAGCAGTACTTC. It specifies CASSRTSSGGSYEQYF.

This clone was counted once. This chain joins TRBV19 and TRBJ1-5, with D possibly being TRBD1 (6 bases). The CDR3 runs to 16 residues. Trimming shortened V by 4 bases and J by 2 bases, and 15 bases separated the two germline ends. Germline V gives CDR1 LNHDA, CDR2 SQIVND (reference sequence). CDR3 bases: TGTGCCAGTAGTAGGGGGCAGAATGAGGGCAATCAGCCCCAGCATTTT. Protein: CASSRGQNEGNQPQHF.

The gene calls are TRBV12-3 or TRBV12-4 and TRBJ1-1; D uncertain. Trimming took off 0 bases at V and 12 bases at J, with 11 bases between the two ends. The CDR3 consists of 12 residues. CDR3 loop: CASSLAGGRPFF. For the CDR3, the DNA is TGTGCCAGCAGTTTAGCGGGAGGGAGGCCTTTCTTT.

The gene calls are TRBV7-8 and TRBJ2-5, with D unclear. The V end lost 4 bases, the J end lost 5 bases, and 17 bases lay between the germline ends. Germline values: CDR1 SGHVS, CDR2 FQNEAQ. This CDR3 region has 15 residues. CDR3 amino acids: CASSSPYEAMETQYF. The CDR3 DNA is TGTGCCAGCAGCTCCCCCTATGAAGCTATGGAGACCCAGTACTTC.

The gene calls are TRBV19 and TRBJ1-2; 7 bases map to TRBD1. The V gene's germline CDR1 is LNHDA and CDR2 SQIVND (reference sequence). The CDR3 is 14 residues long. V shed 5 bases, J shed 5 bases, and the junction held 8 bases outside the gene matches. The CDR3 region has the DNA TGTGCCAGTAGTCTCCCGGACAGGAATTATGGCTACACCTTC. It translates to CASSLPDRNYGYTF.

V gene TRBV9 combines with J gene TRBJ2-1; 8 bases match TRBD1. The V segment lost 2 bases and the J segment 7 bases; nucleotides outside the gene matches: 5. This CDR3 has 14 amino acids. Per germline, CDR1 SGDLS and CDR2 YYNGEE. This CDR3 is CASSVGQGVNEQFF. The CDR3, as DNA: TGTGCCAGCAGCGTTGGACAGGGAGTGAATGAGCAGTTCTTC.

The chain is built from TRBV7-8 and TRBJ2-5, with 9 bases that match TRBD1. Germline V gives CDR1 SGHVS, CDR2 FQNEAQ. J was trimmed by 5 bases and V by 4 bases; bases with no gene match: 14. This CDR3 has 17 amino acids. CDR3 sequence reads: CASSSDGPGTGMETQYF. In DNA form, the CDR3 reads TGTGCCAGCAGCTCGGATGGACCCGGGACAGGGATGGAGACCCAGTACTTC.

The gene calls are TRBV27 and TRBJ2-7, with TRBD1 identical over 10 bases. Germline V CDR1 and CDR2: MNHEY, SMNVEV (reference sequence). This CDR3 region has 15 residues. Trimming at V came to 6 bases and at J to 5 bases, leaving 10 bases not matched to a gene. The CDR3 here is CASRPQGQGKNEQYF. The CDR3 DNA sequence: TGTGCCAGCAGACCCCAGGGACAGGGGAAGAACGAGCAGTACTTC.

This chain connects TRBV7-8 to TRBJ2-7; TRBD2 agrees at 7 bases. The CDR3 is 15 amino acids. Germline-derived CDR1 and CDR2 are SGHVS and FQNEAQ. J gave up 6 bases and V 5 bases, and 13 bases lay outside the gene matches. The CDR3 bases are TGTGCCAGCAGCCCGACGGGGCCGGGGGGTGTCGAGCAGTACTTC. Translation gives CASSPTGPGGVEQYF.

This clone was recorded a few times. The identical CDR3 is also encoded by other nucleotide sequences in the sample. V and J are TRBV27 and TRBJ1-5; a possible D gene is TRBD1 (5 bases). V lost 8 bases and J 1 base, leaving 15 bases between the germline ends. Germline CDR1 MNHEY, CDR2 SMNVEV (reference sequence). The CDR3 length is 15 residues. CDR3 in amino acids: CASRAGIVSNQPQHF. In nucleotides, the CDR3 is TGTGCCAGCCGGGCAGGGATCGTAAGCAATCAGCCCCAGCATTTT.

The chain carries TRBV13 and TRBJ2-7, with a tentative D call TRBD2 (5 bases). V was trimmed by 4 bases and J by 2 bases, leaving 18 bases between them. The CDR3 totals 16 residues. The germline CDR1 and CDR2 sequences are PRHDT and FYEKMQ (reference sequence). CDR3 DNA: TGTGCCAGCAGCTCGTCACGGGGAGCGGTGGCCTACGAGCAGTACTTC. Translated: CASSSSRGAVAYEQYF.

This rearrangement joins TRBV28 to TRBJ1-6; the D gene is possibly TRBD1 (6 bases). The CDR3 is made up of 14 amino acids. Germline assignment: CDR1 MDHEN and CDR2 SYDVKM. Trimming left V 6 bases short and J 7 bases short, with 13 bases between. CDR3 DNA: TGTGCCAGCAGCCGGCGGGGGGGCAATTCACCCCTCCACTTT. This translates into CASSRRGGNSPLHF.

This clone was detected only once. For the CDR3, the DNA is TGCGCCAGCAGCTTACGCACTGGGGCAAATCAGCCCCAGCATTTT. Translated, it gives CASSLRTGANQPQHF. The chain is built from TRBV5-1 and TRBJ1-5; D might be TRBD1 (5 bases). Germline lookup yields CDR1 SGHRS and CDR2 YFSETQ. The CDR3 runs 15 residues. Trimming shortened V by 2 bases and J by 4 bases, and 13 bases separated the two germline ends. The full variable domain, its missing parts supplied by reference TRBV5-1 and TRBJ1-5, is KAGVTQTPRYLIKTRGQQVTLSCSPISGHRSVSWYQQTPGQGLQFLFEYFSETQRNKGNFPGRFSGRQFSNSRSEMNVSTLELGDSALYLCASSLRTGANQPQHFGDGTRLSIL.

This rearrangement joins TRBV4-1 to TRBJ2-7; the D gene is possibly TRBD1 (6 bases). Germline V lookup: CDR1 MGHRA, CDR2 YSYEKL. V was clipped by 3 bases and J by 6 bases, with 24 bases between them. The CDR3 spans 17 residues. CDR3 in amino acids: CASSQRLDSRSASEQYF. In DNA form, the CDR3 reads TGCGCCAGCAGCCAGAGATTGGACAGCAGGAGCGCAAGCGAGCAGTACTTC.

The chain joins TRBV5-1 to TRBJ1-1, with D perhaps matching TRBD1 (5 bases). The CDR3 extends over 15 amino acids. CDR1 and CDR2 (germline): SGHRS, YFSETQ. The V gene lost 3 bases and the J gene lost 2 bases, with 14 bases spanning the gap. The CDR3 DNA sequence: TGCGCCAGCAGCTCCATGCTAGGGGCAAACACTGAAGCTTTCTTT. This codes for CASSSMLGANTEAFF.

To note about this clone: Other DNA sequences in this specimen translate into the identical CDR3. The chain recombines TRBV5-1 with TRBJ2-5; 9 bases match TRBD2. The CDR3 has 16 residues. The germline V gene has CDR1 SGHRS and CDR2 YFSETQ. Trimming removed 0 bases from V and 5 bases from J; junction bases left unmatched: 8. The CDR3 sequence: CASSLGGGGASETQYF. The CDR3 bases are TGCGCCAGCAGCTTGGGTGGCGGGGGGGCCTCGGAGACCCAGTACTTC.